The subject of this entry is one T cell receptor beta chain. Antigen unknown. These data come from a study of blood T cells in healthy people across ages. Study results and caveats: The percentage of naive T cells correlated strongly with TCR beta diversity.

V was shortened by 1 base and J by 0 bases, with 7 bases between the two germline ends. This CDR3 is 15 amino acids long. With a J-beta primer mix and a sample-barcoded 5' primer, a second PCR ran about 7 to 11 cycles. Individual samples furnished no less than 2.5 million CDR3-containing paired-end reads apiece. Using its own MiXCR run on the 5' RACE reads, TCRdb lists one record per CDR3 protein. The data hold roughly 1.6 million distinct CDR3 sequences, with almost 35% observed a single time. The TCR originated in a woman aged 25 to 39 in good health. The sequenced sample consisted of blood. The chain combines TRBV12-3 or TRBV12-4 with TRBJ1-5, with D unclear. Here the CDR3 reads CASSLGHHSNQPQHF. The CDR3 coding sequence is TGTGCCAGCAGTTTAGGGCACCATAGCAATCAGCCCCAGCATTTT.